This record concerns one T cell receptor (beta chain) sequence. Its target is unknown. This specimen belongs to a study of cytomegalovirus exposure and HLA in healthy donors. Study-wide results and caveats: A later analysis reported that several of the most significant clusters appeared to be linked to common viral pathogens, among them Epstein-Barr virus.

CDR3 length equals 12 residues. Looked up from germline, CDR1 is SNHLY and CDR2 is FYNNEI. The V segment lost 3 bases and the J segment 8 bases; nucleotides outside the gene matches: 3. In the PCR, 60 Vbeta and 13 Jbeta primers were used. Produced via immunoSEQ multiplex PCR; TCRdb's table is partial and in-frame only. The top ten clones hold 2.5% to 3% of a sample with over 85,000 clones, roughly 83% of them seen once. This chain links TRBV2 with TRBJ1-2, with 7 bases fitting TRBD1. This TCR was sampled from a man aged 35 to 55 in good health and CMV-seronegative. The sequencing input was PBMCs. CDR3: CASSEQGDGYTF. The CDR3 region has the DNA TGTGCCAGCAGTGAGCAGGGGGACGGCTACACCTTC.